Listed below are T cell receptor beta chains from one sample, sequenced in a study of T-cell memory formation after mild COVID-19. TCRdb reanalysed the 5' RACE reads using MiXCR and keeps one entry per CDR3 protein. Altogether around 510,000 distinct CDR3 sequences are present, about a fifth being singletons, with the ten largest covering approximately 8.4%. The sequencing input was PBMCs or a T cell subset sorted from them (not recorded which). These receptors came from an adult woman who had mild COVID-19 (a few samples of this study predate the infection). Cell type and time point are not known. The CDR3 runs from the conserved cysteine through the conserved F or W. D genes are given only for firm matches. The size of a clone is reported for some rows only, either as once, few or many, or as a class for expanded clones.

cdr3_length	v_call	clone_size	j_call	d_call	cdr3_nt	cdr3_aa
14	TRBV5-6	few	TRBJ1-5	.	TGTGCCAGCAGCTTTTTTCTTGACAATCAGCCCCAGCATTTT	CASSFFLDNQPQHF
17	TRBV7-9	few	TRBJ2-1	.	TGTGCCAGCAGCCCTCCCGCCGGGACATTTACCTACAATGAGCAGTTCTTC	CASSPPAGTFTYNEQFF
15	TRBV5-1	few	TRBJ2-3	.	TGCGCCAGCAGCTCTTGGACAGCCCCTAGAGATACGCAGTATTTT	CASSSWTAPRDTQYF
14	TRBV28	.	TRBJ1-2	.	TGTGCCAGCAGTTTGACGGGGGCGGGGTATGGCTACACCTTC	CASSLTGAGYGYTF
13	TRBV7-2	.	TRBJ2-5	.	TGTGCCAGCAGCTCTCCGGTGGGAGAGACCCAGTACTTC	CASSSPVGETQYF
15	TRBV7-2	.	TRBJ1-3	.	TGTGCCAGCAGCTCCAGGGGACCCTCTGGAAACACCATATATTTT	CASSSRGPSGNTIYF
15	TRBV20-1	.	TRBJ2-1	TRBD2	TGCAGTGCTAGCACTAGCGGGAGGGCCGTGAATGAGCAGTTCTTC	CSASTSGRAVNEQFF
14	TRBV6-1	.	TRBJ2-5	TRBD2	TGTGCCAGCCAGATGACCGGGGGGGAAGAGACCCAGTACTTC	CASQMTGGEETQYF
15	TRBV20-1	few	TRBJ2-1	TRBD2	TGCAGTGCTAGAGTAAGGCTAGCGGGCGCCAATGAGCAGTTCTTC	CSARVRLAGANEQFF
13	TRBV12-3/TRBV12-4	few	TRBJ2-7	.	TGTGCCAGCAGTTTGCGGGGTCGGGGCGAGCAGTACTTC	CASSLRGRGEQYF
14	TRBV9	.	TRBJ2-5	.	TGTGCCAGCACTCTGGGCCAAGCGGATGAGACCCAGTACTTC	CASTLGQADETQYF
15	TRBV4-3	.	TRBJ2-3	TRBD2	TGCGCCAGCAGCCGATCTAGCGGGAGCACAGATACGCAGTATTTT	CASSRSSGSTDTQYF
17	TRBV20-1	few	TRBJ2-3	.	TGCAGTGCTAGAGATCAAGAAGGACGTCTGGGCACAGATACGCAGTATTTT	CSARDQEGRLGTDTQYF
17	TRBV5-6	.	TRBJ2-4	TRBD2	TGTGCCAGCAGCCCCGCGGGGACTAGGTTCCCCAAAAACATTCAGTACTTC	CASSPAGTRFPKNIQYF
16	TRBV6-6	few	TRBJ2-3	.	TGTGCCAGCAGACCCTCTTTAGCTGGATCGGCAGATACGCAGTATTTT	CASRPSLAGSADTQYF
17	TRBV9	.	TRBJ1-6	.	TGTGCCAGCAGCATGGCAGCCGAACGCTCCTATAATTCACCCCTCCACTTT	CASSMAAERSYNSPLHF
15	TRBV12-3/TRBV12-4	few	TRBJ2-2	.	TGTGCCAGCAGTATGCCCGACGGGGGCACCGGGGAGCTGTTTTTT	CASSMPDGGTGELFF
16	TRBV6-1	.	TRBJ2-3	.	TGTGCCAGCAGTGAAAGTCGGTTTCGTGAGGCAGATACGCAGTATTTT	CASSESRFREADTQYF
14	TRBV9	.	TRBJ1-1	.	TGTGCCAGCAGCGTCTCGGGAAACAACCCTGAAGCTTTCTTT	CASSVSGNNPEAFF
14	TRBV5-1	few	TRBJ1-2	.	TGCGCCAGCAGCTTGGAACCGCGGGAATATGGCTACACCTTC	CASSLEPREYGYTF
16	TRBV3-1	many	TRBJ1-3	TRBD1	TGTGCCAGCAGTACTACCCACAGGGGAGCTGGAAACACCATATATTTT	CASSTTHRGAGNTIYF
13	TRBV29-1	.	TRBJ2-1	.	TGCAGCGTTGTGCCGGTCTCCTACAATGAGCAGTTCTTC	CSVVPVSYNEQFF
15	TRBV3-1	few	TRBJ2-3	TRBD2	TGTGCCAGCAGCCAGACTAGCTTCGTCACAGATACGCAGTATTTT	CASSQTSFVTDTQYF
15	TRBV5-6	few	TRBJ1-5	TRBD1	TGTGCCAGCAGCTTGAGAGGGGGCCGCAATCAGCCCCAGCATTTT	CASSLRGGRNQPQHF
16	TRBV5-4	.	TRBJ2-1	.	TGTGCCAGCAGCTTGGTTCCAGGACGCTCCTACAATGAGCAGTTCTTC	CASSLVPGRSYNEQFF
13	TRBV9	.	TRBJ2-1	.	TGTGCCAGCAGCGTAGTAACGGGGGATGAGCAGTTCTTC	CASSVVTGDEQFF
15	TRBV11-2	.	TRBJ2-5	.	TGTGCCAGCAGCATTGGCGGAGGGCGTCGGGAGACCCAGTACTTC	CASSIGGGRRETQYF
17	TRBV5-1	few	TRBJ1-4	.	TGCGCCAGCAGCCGTGGGGGGATGATAGTCCCGAATGAAAAACTGTTTTTT	CASSRGGMIVPNEKLFF
16	TRBV27	many	TRBJ2-5	.	TGTGCCAGCAGTCTAGGTTTTTCGGGGGTTGGAGAGACCCAGTACTTC	CASSLGFSGVGETQYF
18	TRBV7-8	.	TRBJ2-1	TRBD2	TGTGCCAGCAGCTTAACTACCACTACCGGACTAGCGGGGGATGAGCAGTTCTTC	CASSLTTTTGLAGDEQFF
15	TRBV30	.	TRBJ2-3	TRBD2	TGTGCCTGGAGTGTATCCGGGGGGGGCACAGATACGCAGTATTTT	CAWSVSGGGTDTQYF
15	TRBV9	.	TRBJ1-3	.	TGTGCCAGCAGCGTCGACAGAAGCTCTGGAAACACCATATATTTT	CASSVDRSSGNTIYF
12	TRBV5-1	many	TRBJ1-2	.	TGCGCCAGCAGCTTGACTGGGGGCGGCTACACCTTC	CASSLTGGGYTF
15	TRBV19	.	TRBJ2-5	TRBD2	TGTGCCAGTAGGATGAGCGGGGGGGCAGGAGAGACCCAGTACTTC	CASRMSGGAGETQYF
17	TRBV4-1	once	TRBJ2-7	TRBD1	TGCGCCAGCAGCCAAGCCAGGTCCGGGACAGGTGATTACGAGCAGTACTTC	CASSQARSGTGDYEQYF
14	TRBV12-3/TRBV12-4	many	TRBJ2-7	TRBD2	TGTGCCAGCACCTGGACTAGCGGCACCTACGAGCAGTACTTC	CASTWTSGTYEQYF
15	TRBV29-1	few	TRBJ2-1	TRBD2	TGCAGCGTTTGCCCTACTAGCGGGGTTTACAATGAGCAGTTCTTC	CSVCPTSGVYNEQFF
14	TRBV12-3/TRBV12-4	few	TRBJ2-1	TRBD1	TGTGCCAGCAGTTTTATGGGACAGGTCGATGAGCAGTTCTTC	CASSFMGQVDEQFF
14	TRBV2	.	TRBJ1-6	TRBD1	TGTGCCAGCAGTCCGGGACAGTCAAACACACCCCTCCACTTT	CASSPGQSNTPLHF
12	TRBV2	.	TRBJ1-2	.	TGTGCCAGCACGGCTTGGGACTATGGCTACACCTTC	CASTAWDYGYTF
14	TRBV5-4	few	TRBJ1-4	.	TGTGCCAGCAGCCTCTGGGACGACGGTGAAAAACTGTTTTTT	CASSLWDDGEKLFF
15	TRBV27	.	TRBJ2-5	.	TGTGCCAGCAGTGGGTGGAGGGGGAGTAGGGAGACCCAGTACTTC	CASSGWRGSRETQYF
16	TRBV24-1	few	TRBJ2-7	TRBD1	TGTGCCACCAGTTCAGACCCCGGGACAGGGGGCGGCGAGCAGTACTTC	CATSSDPGTGGGEQYF
15	TRBV12-3/TRBV12-4	.	TRBJ2-1	TRBD2	TGTGCCAGCAGATCAGGACTAGCGGGAGCAAGTGAGCAGTTCTTC	CASRSGLAGASEQFF
15	TRBV20-1	.	TRBJ2-4	.	TGCAGTGCTAGAGATATGAGGGGAGCCAAAAACATTCAGTACTTC	CSARDMRGAKNIQYF
16	TRBV12-3/TRBV12-4	few	TRBJ2-1	TRBD2	TGTGCCAGCAGTCACCCGGGGCTAGCGGGAATCAATGAGCAGTTCTTC	CASSHPGLAGINEQFF
15	TRBV7-6	.	TRBJ1-4	.	TGTGCCAGCAGCTCAACCGGGGGGTCGGGTGAAAAACTGTTTTTT	CASSSTGGSGEKLFF
17	TRBV11-2	.	TRBJ2-7	TRBD1	TGTGCCAGCAGCTTGGGAACAGGGGGTGAAATCTCCTACGAGCAGTACTTC	CASSLGTGGEISYEQYF
18	TRBV6-5	.	TRBJ2-3	.	TGTGCCTCCAGGGGGGGGGCCAGGGTGCCAGATGGCACAGATACGCAGTATTTT	CASRGGARVPDGTDTQYF
17	TRBV11-2	few	TRBJ2-3	.	TGTGCCAGCAGCTTAGTCTCAGACTATCGAAGCACAGATACGCAGTATTTT	CASSLVSDYRSTDTQYF